The 30 T cell receptor beta chains below all came from one sample that was sequenced in a study of cytomegalovirus exposure and HLA in healthy donors. The PCR ran on 60 Vbeta and 13 Jbeta primers. Clones were sequenced by immunoSEQ multiplex PCR, and TCRdb holds only the in-frame ones, with some missing. The data show about 150,000 clones, roughly 79% seen once. Specimen: PBMCs. The receptor set was obtained from a young woman in good health and CMV-seronegative.

The rearrangement links TRBV30 to TRBJ2-7; TRBD1 matches at 9 bases. After removal of 0 bases from V and 1 base from J, the junction contained 4 bases not matched to a gene. Germline lookup yields CDR1 GTSNPN and CDR2 SVGIG (reference sequence). The CDR3 runs to 15 residues. CDR3 amino acids: CAWSVSGTGSYEQYF. The CDR3 coding sequence is TGTGCCTGGAGTGTATCAGGGACAGGGTCCTACGAGCAGTACTTC.

The J gene is TRBJ2-5, the V gene TRBV11-2, with TRBD1 matching 10 bases. Germline CDR1 and CDR2: SGHAT and FQNNGV. Germline trimming cut 4 bases from V and 5 bases from J; bases unmatched to any gene: 7. The CDR3 loop spans 15 amino acids. CDR3 in amino acids: CASSSGTGEEETQYF. DNA for the CDR3: TGTGCCAGCAGCTCCGGGACAGGGGAGGAGGAGACCCAGTACTTC. The full variable domain, completed using reference TRBV11-2 and TRBJ2-5, is EAGVAQSPRYKIIEKRQSVAFWCNPISGHATLYWYQQILGQGPKLLIQFQNNGVVDDSQLPKDRFSAERLKGVDSTLKIQPAKLEDSAVYLCASSSGTGEEETQYFGPGTRLLVL.

The CDR3 reads CASSLSGRGSNQPQHF. The CDR3 DNA sequence: TGTGCCAGCAGTTTATCGGGGAGGGGGAGCAATCAGCCCCAGCATTTT. The chain couples TRBV28 to TRBJ1-5; D might be TRBD1 (6 bases). The CDR3 is 16 amino acids. Germline lookup yields CDR1 MDHEN and CDR2 SYDVKM. The V end lost 1 base, the J end lost 1 base, and 11 bases lay between the germline ends.

The chain combines TRBV11-2 with TRBJ2-3; D remains unclear. Germline CDR1 and CDR2: SGHAT and FQNNGV. The CDR3 totals 16 residues. V gave up 0 bases and J gave up 1 base, with 11 bases separating them. CDR3 loop: CASSLERSPGTDTQYF. CDR3 DNA sequence: TGTGCCAGCAGCTTAGAGAGGAGCCCTGGCACAGATACGCAGTATTTT.

The chain combines TRBV29-1 with TRBJ2-7, with D possibly TRBD2 on 6 matching bases. In germline, CDR1 is SQVTM, CDR2 ANQGSEA. CDR3 size: 12 residues. The V end was cut by 6 bases, the J end by 4 bases, with 13 bases between. The CDR3 region is CSVTGGAYEQYF. The CDR3 region has the DNA TGCAGCGTAACAGGCGGGGCTTACGAGCAGTACTTC.

This sequence joins TRBV11-3 and TRBJ2-7, with a weak D call TRBD1 (5 bases). The germline CDR1 and CDR2 sequences are SGHNT and YENEEA. V was clipped by 4 bases and J by 0 bases, with 10 bases between them. The CDR3 consists of 14 residues. CDR3 nucleotide sequence: TGTGCCAGCAGCTCAGGGTTCGGCTCCTACGAGCAGTACTTC. It translates to CASSSGFGSYEQYF. Variable domain in full (rest from reference TRBV11-3 and TRBJ2-7): EAGVVQSPRYKIIEKKQPVAFWCNPISGHNTLYWYLQNLGQGPELLIRYENEEAVDDSQLPKDRFSAERLKGVDSTLKIQPAELGDSAVYLCASSSGFGSYEQYFGPGTRLTVT.

V is TRBV2 and J is TRBJ1-4; 7 bases align to TRBD1. Trimming at V came to 8 bases and at J to 0 bases, leaving 18 bases not matched to a gene. Germline V CDR1 and CDR2: SNHLY, FYNNEI. The CDR3 is 19 residues long. CDR3 in DNA: TGTGCCAGCGCGGGAACAGGGGATGACGTTTTAACAACTAATGAAAAACTGTTTTTT. It codes for CASAGTGDDVLTTNEKLFF.

V is TRBV4-3 and J is TRBJ2-1; weak D call: TRBD2 (6 bases). The ends were cut back, 0 bases at V and 6 bases at J, with 15 bases in the middle. The CDR3 length is 16 residues. From germline, CDR1 is LGHNA and CDR2 YSLEER. CDR3 nucleotide sequence: TGCGCCAGCAGCCAAGATAATATGAGGGGAGGCAATGAGCAGTTCTTC. Translated, it gives CASSQDNMRGGNEQFF.

The chain carries TRBV6-5 and TRBJ2-4; the D gene is possibly TRBD2 (7 bases). This CDR3 spans 15 amino acids. CDR1 MNHEY and CDR2 SVGAGI come from the germline V gene. Deletions cut 4 bases from V and 9 bases from J, with 19 bases between. CDR3 loop: CASSFIGLGGAIQYF. The CDR3 nucleotides read TGTGCCAGCAGTTTTATAGGACTGGGGGGGGCCATTCAGTACTTC.

Regarding this clone: This sample also contains other DNA sequences that code for the same CDR3. The rearrangement uses TRBV6-1 and TRBJ2-3; tentatively, D is TRBD1 (5 bases). The CDR3 has 12 amino acids. The germline gives CDR1 MNHNS, CDR2 SASEGT. V lost 7 bases to trimming and J lost 3 bases, with 8 bases between them. The CDR3 DNA is TGTGCCAGCAATGACAGAACAGATACGCAGTATTTT. Translation gives CASNDRTDTQYF.

The chain is built from TRBV9 and TRBJ1-2; 8 nucleotides align to TRBD1. The V gene end was trimmed by 2 bases and the J gene end by 6 bases; junction bases not matched to a gene: 6. CDR1 and CDR2 from the germline V gene are SGDLS and YYNGEE. The CDR3 contains 14 residues. CDR3: CASSVGQGADGYTF. Written as DNA, the CDR3 is TGTGCCAGCAGCGTGGGGCAGGGGGCCGATGGCTACACCTTC.

This clone was seen a few times. V gene TRBV29-1 combines with J gene TRBJ2-2; TRBD1 matches at 9 bases. The V segment lost 7 bases and the J segment 7 bases; nucleotides outside the gene matches: 4. There are 12 residues in the CDR3. Germline V gene data show CDR1 as SQVTM and CDR2 as ANQGSEA. The CDR3 sequence: CSGGTGIGELFF. CDR3 DNA sequence: TGCAGCGGCGGGACAGGGATCGGGGAGCTGTTTTTT.

The V and J genes are TRBV5-8 and TRBJ2-5; perhaps TRBD1 as D (5 bases). The J call may not be correct, given that the DNA end is closer to TRBJ2-7. The CDR3 covers 12 residues. Germline CDR1 reads SGHTS; CDR2 reads YDEGEE. The DNA of the CDR3 is TGTGCCATATCCGGAAGGGGCTACGAGCAGTACTTC. It codes for CAISGRGYEQYF.

The CDR3 bases are TGTGCCAGCAGCCCACTGATGCGGATGAACACTGAAGCTTTCTTT. The encoded protein is CASSPLMRMNTEAFF. The chain couples TRBV5-8 to TRBJ1-1; no clear D. Looked up from germline, CDR1 is SGHTS and CDR2 is YDEGEE. The CDR3 consists of 15 residues. Trimming removed 4 bases from V and 0 bases from J, with 13 bases in between.

V gene TRBV5-6 combines with J gene TRBJ2-7, with D tentatively TRBD2 (6 bases). CDR1 is SGHDT, CDR2 YYEEEE, per germline. This CDR3 contains 15 residues. The V and J ends lost 0 bases and 2 bases respectively, with 12 bases between them. The CDR3 DNA reads as TGTGCCAGCAGCTTGGTTCAGGGAGGTCCCTACGAGCAGTACTTC. Its protein is CASSLVQGGPYEQYF.

The chain couples TRBV6-6 to TRBJ2-4; D is perhaps TRBD2 (5 bases). Germline assignment: CDR1 MNHNY and CDR2 SVGAGI (reference sequence). V shed 6 bases and J shed 7 bases, with 13 bases lying between them. The CDR3 extends over 13 amino acids. The CDR3 reads CASRDLSGNIQYF. DNA of the CDR3: TGTGCCAGCAGGGACTTGTCGGGCAACATTCAGTACTTC.

The V and J genes are TRBV5-1 and TRBJ1-1; D remains ambiguous. The germline V gene encodes CDR1 SGHRS and CDR2 YFSETQ. V lost 5 bases and J lost 2, with 13 bases in between. The CDR3 spans 14 residues. The CDR3 loop is CASRGMSGNTEAFF. The CDR3 DNA follows: TGCGCCAGCAGAGGGATGTCGGGAAACACTGAAGCTTTCTTT.

This chain joins TRBV10-3 and TRBJ1-1; TRBD1 matches at 10 bases. Germline-derived CDR1 and CDR2 are ENHRY and SYGVKD. This CDR3 contains 13 residues. V lost 7 bases, J lost 4 bases, and 3 bases stayed unmatched. The CDR3 loop is CAITGQGSTEAFF. CDR3 sequence (DNA): TGTGCCATCACGGGACAGGGGAGCACTGAAGCTTTCTTT.

The rearrangement links TRBV19 to TRBJ1-1; a weak D match, TRBD1 (6 bases). CDR1 and CDR2 from the germline V gene are LNHDA and SQIVND (reference sequence). The CDR3 runs to 12 residues. With 5 bases removed from V and 5 bases from J, the gap between germline ends came to 9 bases. CDR3 sequence reads: CASSDQGTEAFF. CDR3 in DNA: TGTGCCAGTAGTGACCAGGGGACTGAAGCTTTCTTT.

J is TRBJ1-2 and V is TRBV2; 10 bases fit TRBD1. In germline, CDR1 is SNHLY, CDR2 FYNNEI. Unmatched junction bases numbered 12, after V lost 10 bases and J lost 7 bases. The CDR3 has 14 residues. The CDR3 DNA is TGTGCCAAAGACAGGGGGCGACCCGACTCTGGCTACACCTTC. The encoded protein is CAKDRGRPDSGYTF.

This clone was recorded a few times. One end of the junction varies from germline; a read error may be responsible. The rearrangement uses TRBV5-1 and TRBJ2-5; 15 bases agree with TRBD2. Germline values: CDR1 SGHRS, CDR2 YFSETQ. The CDR3 sequence is 16 residues long. CDR3 amino acids: CASSLGSGTSGGLGNF. CDR3 coding DNA: TGCGCCAGCAGCTTGGGTTCCGGGACTAGCGGGGGGCTGGGGAACTTC. The full variable domain, with the rest looked up from reference TRBV5-1 and TRBJ2-5, is KAGVTQTPRYLIKTRGQQVTLSCSPISGHRSVSWYQQTPGQGLQFLFEYFSETQRNKGNFPGRFSGRQFSNSRSEMNVSTLELGDSALYLCASSLGSGTSGGLGNFGPGTRLLVL.

This rearrangement joins TRBV2 to TRBJ1-5; TRBD1 matches at 11 bases. CDR1 and CDR2 from the germline V gene are SNHLY and FYNNEI. The trim removed 5 bases at V and 6 bases at J, leaving 6 bases unmatched. CDR3 length: 15 residues. Here the CDR3 DNA reads TGTGCCAGCAGTCTGGGACAGGGGGATCGTCAGCCCCAGCATTTT. Protein: CASSLGQGDRQPQHF. The entire variable domain, with the rest obtained from reference TRBV2 and TRBJ1-5, is as follows: EPEVTQTPSHQVTQMGQEVILRCVPISNHLYFYWYRQILGQKVEFLVSFYNNEISEKSEIFDDQFSVERPDGSNFTLKIRSTKLEDSAMYFCASSLGQGDRQPQHFGDGTRLSIL.

The chain uses TRBV11-3 and TRBJ1-1; D is unclear. Germline CDR1 is SGHNT and CDR2 is YENEEA. The CDR3 contains 14 residues. Trimming took 5 bases from V and 2 from J, leaving 12 bases between them. CDR3 in amino acids: CASSKREVNTEAFF. The CDR3 DNA reads as TGTGCCAGCAGCAAAAGGGAGGTTAACACTGAAGCTTTCTTT.

This clone was observed a handful of times. V is TRBV7-9 and J is TRBJ2-7; the match to TRBD2 covers 9 bases. V dropped 5 bases and J dropped 6; count of bases not matched to a gene: 14. CDR1 and CDR2 (germline): SEHNR, FQNEAQ (reference sequence). The CDR3 loop spans 16 amino acids. The CDR3 nucleotides read TGTGCCAGCAGCGACCCCCTTAGCGGGGGAAAGCTCGAGCAGTACTTC. Its protein product is CASSDPLSGGKLEQYF.

The chain couples TRBV27 to TRBJ2-7; D may be TRBD2 (6 bases). CDR3 size: 16 residues. With 6 bases removed from V and 2 bases from J, the gap between germline ends came to 20 bases. Germline assignment: CDR1 MNHEY and CDR2 SMNVEV (reference sequence). This CDR3 is CASSPSFGGITYEQYF. For the CDR3, the DNA is TGTGCCAGCAGCCCGAGTTTTGGGGGGATCACCTACGAGCAGTACTTC.

The genes are TRBV7-2 and TRBJ1-2, with 9 bases fitting TRBD1. Germline lookup yields CDR1 SGHTA and CDR2 FQGNSA. V dropped 5 bases and J dropped 8; count of bases not matched to a gene: 9. The CDR3 is 14 amino acids. The CDR3 spells CASSPYTGGQGYTF. CDR3 nucleotide sequence: TGTGCCAGCAGCCCTTACACAGGGGGCCAGGGCTACACCTTC.

This clone occurred once. The CDR3 spells CASTNRGNNSPLHF. The DNA for the CDR3 is TGTGCCAGCACGAACAGGGGCAATAATTCACCCCTCCACTTT. The gene calls are TRBV27 and TRBJ1-6; 7 bases are shared with TRBD1. Germline CDR1 is MNHEY and CDR2 is SMNVEV (reference sequence). With V trimmed by 7 bases and J by 5 bases, 5 bases remained unmatched. CDR3 length: 14 amino acids.

The V gene is TRBV27, the J gene TRBJ1-4; TRBD1 matches 9 bases. Germline values: CDR1 MNHEY, CDR2 SMNVEV (reference sequence). J gave up 7 bases and V 2 bases, and 5 bases lay outside the gene matches. CDR3 length: 15 amino acids. Here the CDR3 reads CASSLGTGMGEKLFF. CDR3 coding DNA: TGTGCCAGCAGTTTAGGGACAGGGATGGGTGAAAAACTGTTTTTT.

The chain joins TRBV9 to TRBJ2-7; 9 bases line up with TRBD2. The CDR3 totals 18 residues. Germline V gene lookup returns CDR1 SGDLS and CDR2 YYNGEE. The V and J ends lost 4 bases and 0 bases, in that order; junction bases with no gene match: 14. The CDR3 DNA reads TGTGCCAGCAGCCCCCGGGCGGGCGGGGGGGTCTCCTCCTACGAGCAGTACTTC. It encodes CASSPRAGGGVSSYEQYF.

V and J are TRBV6-6 and TRBJ1-2; TRBD1 agrees at 9 bases. Germline loops: CDR1 MNHNY, CDR2 SVGAGI (reference sequence). This CDR3 region has 14 residues. J was trimmed by 7 bases and V by 2 bases; bases with no gene match: 5. Here the CDR3 reads CASSYQGQGGGYTF. CDR3 bases: TGTGCCAGCAGTTACCAGGGACAGGGTGGTGGCTACACCTTC.